Presented here are 19 T cell receptor beta chains from one specimen sequenced in a study of T cell responses to AZD1222 COVID-19 vaccine. Libraries were prepared by immunoSEQ multiplex PCR; TCRdb keeps only in-frame clonotypes and omits some of them. In the table there are approximately 120,000 clones, approximately 86% of which are singletons. The sample in question was peripheral blood, obtained on day 0 of MenACWY control vaccination. The source is an adult in good health.

The gene calls are TRBV12-2 and TRBJ1-5. TRBV12-2 is given as a pseudogene. This CDR3 has 16 residues. The DNA for the CDR3 is TGTGCAAGTCGCTCTGGTGCCCCGGGGCACGATCAGCCCCAGCATTTT. It codes for CASRSGAPGHDQPQHF.

The chain recombines TRBV11-2 with TRBJ1-2; D gene ambiguous. CDR3 size: 16 residues. In germline, CDR1 is SGHAT, CDR2 FQNNGV. V lost 5 bases and J lost 3, with 19 bases in between. CDR3 protein: CASSRGPEEAHYGYTF. In nucleotides, the CDR3 is TGTGCCAGCAGCCGAGGCCCAGAAGAGGCCCACTATGGCTACACCTTC.

The rearrangement joins TRBV3-1 (or the pseudogene TRBV3-2) to TRBJ1-6; D possibly corresponds to TRBD1 (5 bases). The length of the CDR3 is 17 residues. V lost 2 bases and J 4 bases, leaving 15 bases between the germline ends. Germline assignment: CDR1 LGHDT and CDR2 YNNKEL (reference sequence). In DNA, the CDR3 is TGTGCCAGCAGCCAACCCCGTACCGGGGCGTATAATTCACCCCTCCACTTT. This gives the protein CASSQPRTGAYNSPLHF.

The rearrangement uses TRBV19 and TRBJ2-7; D gene unclear. The germline V and J ends were trimmed by 2 bases and 8 bases, with 19 bases remaining between them. Germline CDR1 LNHDA, CDR2 SQIVND (reference sequence). The length of the CDR3 is 15 residues. The CDR3 nucleotides are TGTGCCAGTAGTATATCCGGGCGCGACCTACGACAGCAGTACTTC. This sequence encodes CASSISGRDLRQQYF.

In regard to this clone: The sample carries other DNA sequences with the same CDR3. The CDR3 loop reads CASSLSGLAVNTDTQYF. Here the CDR3 DNA reads TGTGCCAGCAGTTTATCGGGGCTAGCGGTTAACACAGATACGCAGTATTTT. V is TRBV28 and J is TRBJ2-3; 7 positions agree with TRBD2. Germline trimming cut 1 base from V and 2 bases from J; bases unmatched to any gene: 9. CDR1 is MDHEN, CDR2 SYDVKM, per germline. CDR3 length equals 17 residues.

The chain links TRBV28 to TRBJ2-5; D perhaps matches TRBD1 (5 bases). Germline CDR1 is MDHEN and CDR2 is SYDVKM. Trimming pared 4 bases from V and 4 bases from J, leaving 10 bases between. The CDR3 spans 13 residues. In nucleotides, the CDR3 is TGTGCCAGCAGTTACTGGGGCCCAGAGACCCAGTACTTC. Its protein is CASSYWGPETQYF.

The chain carries TRBV21-1 and TRBJ1-1. TRBV21-1 is tagged as a pseudogene. CDR3 length: 16 amino acids. The CDR3 reads CASSKVTSTGDTEAFF. The CDR3 DNA sequence: TGTGCCAGCAGCAAAGTTACTAGTACCGGAGACACTGAAGCTTTCTTT.

CDR3 nucleotides: TGCGCCAGCAGCTTCGGGACTAGCGGGAGTAATGAGCAGTTCTTC. Its protein is CASSFGTSGSNEQFF. This chain links TRBV5-1 with TRBJ2-1; 14 bases map to TRBD2. This CDR3 region has 15 residues. Germline loops: CDR1 SGHRS, CDR2 YFSETQ. V gave up 2 bases and J gave up 7 bases; unmatched junction bases: 2.

The chain has TRBV28 and TRBJ1-2, with D possibly TRBD1 on 6 matching bases. V was pared by 5 bases and J by 4 bases, with 17 bases between. In germline, CDR1 is MDHEN, CDR2 SYDVKM. The CDR3 has 15 residues. The CDR3 loop is CASSLQGLQGYGYTF. DNA of the CDR3: TGTGCCAGCAGTCTGCAGGGGTTACAAGGCTATGGCTACACCTTC.

The chain recombines TRBV7-2 with TRBJ2-3, with 7 bases identical to TRBD2. Per the germline V gene, CDR1 is SGHTA and CDR2 is FQGNSA. V was clipped by 3 bases and J by 3 bases; unmatched bases: 6. The CDR3 totals 15 residues. The CDR3 spells CASSFRRGGTDTQYF. The DNA for the CDR3 is TGTGCCAGCAGCTTCCGCCGGGGAGGGACAGATACGCAGTATTTT. Looking up the rest from reference TRBV7-2 and TRBJ2-3 gives the full variable domain: GAGVSQSPSNKVTEKGKDVELRCDPISGHTALYWYRQSLGQGLEFLIYFQGNSAPDKSGLPSDRFSAERTGGSVSTLTIQRTQQEDSAVYLCASSFRRGGTDTQYFGPGTRLTVL.

The chain uses TRBV2 and TRBJ2-7; the D gene is possibly TRBD1 (5 bases). V gave up 6 bases and J gave up 1 base, with 19 bases separating them. The CDR3 is 16 amino acids. The V gene's germline CDR1 is SNHLY and CDR2 FYNNEI. CDR3 in amino acids: CASRNRAGPYSYEQYF. CDR3 nucleotide sequence: TGTGCCAGCAGGAACCGCGCAGGGCCATATTCCTACGAGCAGTACTTC.

This clone was detected once. The chain uses TRBV5-1 and TRBJ2-7; 9 nucleotides line up with TRBD1. Germline V CDR1 and CDR2: SGHRS, YFSETQ. J was trimmed by 11 bases and V by 6 bases; bases with no gene match: 12. This CDR3 region has 13 residues. The CDR3 sequence is CASTPTGQGFEYF. DNA of the CDR3: TGCGCCAGCACGCCCACGGGACAGGGTTTCGAGTACTTC.

The chain recombines TRBV12-3 or TRBV12-4 with TRBJ1-2; D is unresolved. V dropped 2 bases and J dropped 0 bases, with 4 bases sitting between them. CDR3 size: 13 residues. As DNA, the CDR3 is TGTGCCAGCAGTTTACCCCCTAACTATGGCTACACCTTC. Its translation is CASSLPPNYGYTF.

This sequence joins TRBV3-1 (or the pseudogene TRBV3-2) and TRBJ2-5; possibly TRBD2 for D (6 bases). Germline V lookup: CDR1 LGHDT, CDR2 YNNKEL (reference sequence). V lost 1 base and J lost 5, with 11 bases in between. The CDR3 loop spans 14 amino acids. The CDR3 loop reads CASSQGGRGETQYF. In DNA form, the CDR3 reads TGTGCCAGCAGCCAAGGTGGACGGGGGGAGACCCAGTACTTC.

This chain uses TRBV30 with TRBJ2-3; tentatively, D is TRBD1 (6 bases). Deletions cut 4 bases from V and 0 bases from J, with 8 bases between. Looked up from germline, CDR1 is GTSNPN and CDR2 is SVGIG (reference sequence). This CDR3 spans 13 amino acids. For the CDR3, the DNA is TGTGCCTGGACAGGGGCTAGCACAGATACGCAGTATTTT. Its translation: CAWTGASTDTQYF.

The chain combines TRBV5-4 with TRBJ1-2, with unresolved D. The CDR3 is 14 amino acids. Trimming stripped 4 bases from V and 8 bases from J, with 18 bases between. Germline loops: CDR1 SGHNT, CDR2 YYREEE (reference sequence). CDR3 in DNA: TGTGCCAGCAGCCCCGGGATCTCACTGGGCGGCTACACCTTC. It translates to CASSPGISLGGYTF.

This clone was observed once. This chain uses TRBV5-6 with TRBJ1-1; D is uncertain. CDR3 length equals 11 residues. V dropped 6 bases and J dropped 7 bases, with 10 bases sitting between them. Germline values: CDR1 SGHDT, CDR2 YYEEEE. The CDR3 here is CASTGRSEAFF. CDR3 nucleotides: TGTGCCAGCACTGGGAGAAGTGAAGCTTTCTTT.

V usage is TRBV13 and J usage is TRBJ2-7; perhaps TRBD1 as D (6 bases). V was cut by 4 bases and J by 5 bases, with 15 bases left in between. The CDR3 runs to 14 residues. From germline, CDR1 is PRHDT and CDR2 FYEKMQ (reference sequence). The CDR3 DNA is TGTGCCAGCAGCTCGACAGGTCTCCGGGACGAGCAGTACTTC. It specifies CASSSTGLRDEQYF.

The rearrangement uses TRBV3-1 (or the pseudogene TRBV3-2) and TRBJ2-1, with 9 bases that match TRBD2. The CDR3 is made up of 21 amino acids. Per the germline V gene, CDR1 is LGHDT and CDR2 is YNNKEL (reference sequence). V was pared by 2 bases and J by 5 bases, with 22 bases of the junction left unmatched. The CDR3 region has the DNA TGTGCCAGCAGCCAATCCTCTGGGCGGGAGGGCCTATATAGGGGGAACAATGAGCAGTTCTTC. Protein product: CASSQSSGREGLYRGNNEQFF.